Given below is one T cell receptor (beta chain) in context. Its antigen remains unidentified. Germline assignment: CDR1 MNHEY and CDR2 SMNVEV (reference sequence). There are 14 residues in the CDR3. Trimming left V 3 bases short and J 7 bases short, with 13 bases between. The data stem from a study of T cell responses to AZD1222 COVID-19 vaccine. Sequencing used immunoSEQ multiplex PCR; TCRdb keeps in-frame clones, though not all of them. This table holds tens of thousands of clones, 80% found once. Whole-study results and caveats: Two AZD1222 administrations were followed by greater Spike-specific TCR breadth and depth. Unmutated variant regions reportedly attract nearly half of all spike-specific TCRs.

This TCR was sampled from an adult who received the AZD1222 COVID-19 vaccine. The sample in question was peripheral blood, obtained 28 days after the second AZD1222 dose. The chain carries TRBV27 and TRBJ2-1; D call uncertain. The CDR3 DNA reads as TGTGCCAGCAGTTTGGCAGGTCCCTTTAATGAGCAGTTCTTC. Translated, it gives CASSLAGPFNEQFF.